The 14 T cell receptor beta chains reported below all come from one sample, sequenced in a study of CD8+ T cells in alopecia areata. The authors extracted RNA and reverse transcribed it into cDNA as the sequencing template. TCRdb's copy holds only in-frame clones and misses some; the assay was immunoSEQ multiplex PCR. Of more than 200,000 clones listed, about 68% were seen once; the top ten hold 1.2%. This specimen was CD4+ T cells sorted from blood, taken at week 0. All receptors derive from a human donor with alopecia areata.

Comments on this clone: Other DNA sequences within the sample encode an identical CDR3. V usage is TRBV29-1 and J usage is TRBJ1-1; D is uncertain. V lost 7 bases, J lost 2 bases, and 5 bases lay in between. The CDR3 has 10 amino acids. Per the germline V gene, CDR1 is SQVTM and CDR2 is ANQGSEA. CDR3 sequence (DNA): TGCAGCGGGGTAAACACTGAAGCTTTCTTT. This encodes CSGVNTEAFF. The entire variable domain, with the rest obtained from reference TRBV29-1 and TRBJ1-1, is as follows: SAVISQKPSRDICQRGTSLTIQCQVDSQVTMMFWYRQQPGQSLTLIATANQGSEATYESGFVIDKFPISRPNLTFSTLTVSNMSPEDSSIYLCSGVNTEAFFGQGTRLTVV.

The chain employs TRBV6-6 and TRBJ2-6; D gene unclear. The V gene lost 6 bases and the J gene lost 0 bases, with 12 bases spanning the gap. The CDR3 totals 16 residues. The germline V gene encodes CDR1 MNHNY and CDR2 SVGAGI (reference sequence). For the CDR3, the DNA is TGTGCCAGCAGACTGGACGGTTCCTCTGGGGCCAACGTCCTGACTTTC. It yields the protein CASRLDGSSGANVLTF.

This clone appeared a single time. The CDR3 DNA sequence: TGTGCCAGCAGCGTAAGGAGCGGGGGGTCCATTCAGTACTTC. Translating gives CASSVRSGGSIQYF. V gene TRBV9 combines with J gene TRBJ2-4; 9 nucleotides line up with TRBD2. Germline V gives CDR1 SGDLS, CDR2 YYNGEE. With V trimmed by 1 base and J by 9 bases, 5 bases remained unmatched. The CDR3 length is 14 residues.

V usage is TRBV27 and J usage is TRBJ2-5; 8 bases fit TRBD2. The CDR3 spans 15 residues. Germline V gene sequence: CDR1 MNHEY, CDR2 SMNVEV (reference sequence). Trimming cost V 7 bases and J 7 bases; bases outside gene matches: 14. In DNA, the CDR3 is TGTGCCAGCACCGACGGGGGACTAGGGATAGGGACCCAGTACTTC. Protein product: CASTDGGLGIGTQYF.

This clone was picked up one time. This chain joins TRBV25-1 and TRBJ2-1; TRBD1 matches 9 bases. CDR3 size: 15 residues. Germline V gives CDR1 MGHDK, CDR2 SYGVNS. Trimming took 5 bases from V and 6 from J; bases not matched to a gene: 8. In nucleotides, the CDR3 is TGTGCCAGCAGTAAAGACAGGGGGACCCTCAATGAGCAGTTCTTC. Its translation: CASSKDRGTLNEQFF.

The chain links TRBV11-2 to TRBJ2-1; D not certain. This CDR3 is 15 amino acids long. CDR1 SGHAT and CDR2 FQNNGV come from the germline V gene. The V end lost 0 bases, the J end lost 7 bases, and 13 bases lay between the germline ends. The CDR3 coding sequence is TGTGCCAGCAGCTTAGAGAGGAGCAGGAGAAATGAGCAGTTCTTC. Amino acids: CASSLERSRRNEQFF.

This clone has a single count. The CDR3 nucleotides read TGTGCCTGGGCCCACGAGTATAATCAGCCCCAGCATTTT. Amino acids: CAWAHEYNQPQHF. This chain joins TRBV30 and TRBJ1-5; D ambiguous. The length of the CDR3 is 13 residues. Between the trimmed V and J ends, which lost 5 bases and 4 bases, there was a span of 12 bases. Germline CDR1 reads GTSNPN; CDR2 reads SVGIG (reference sequence).

This rearrangement joins TRBV30 to TRBJ2-7; D is unresolved. Germline values: CDR1 GTSNPN, CDR2 SVGIG (reference sequence). The V end lost 1 base, the J end lost 5 bases, and 12 bases lay between the germline ends. This CDR3 region has 13 residues. CDR3 bases: TGTGCCTGGAGTGAACAATTGAGAAACGAGCAGTACTTC. Translating gives CAWSEQLRNEQYF. Full variable domain (outside the CDR3, taken from reference TRBV30 and TRBJ2-7): SQTIHQWPATLVQPVGSPLSLECTVEGTSNPNLYWYRQAAGRGLQLLFYSVGIGQISSEVPQNLSASRPQDRQFILSSKKLLLSDSGFYLCAWSEQLRNEQYFGPGTRLTVT.

The J gene is TRBJ1-4, the V gene TRBV6-5; D remains ambiguous. The germline V gene encodes CDR1 MNHEY and CDR2 SVGAGI. Trimming left V 5 bases short and J 6 bases short, with 10 bases between. The CDR3 is 13 residues long. CDR3 loop: CASSRNRDEKLFF. CDR3 nucleotide sequence: TGTGCCAGCAGTCGAAACCGAGATGAAAAACTGTTTTTT.

This chain joins TRBV7-3 and TRBJ1-2, with 8 bases fitting TRBD1. The CDR3 has 14 amino acids. Unmatched junction bases numbered 6, after V lost 1 base and J lost 8 bases. CDR1 and CDR2 from the germline V gene are SGHTA and FQGTGA. The CDR3 DNA follows: TGTGCCAGCAGCTTAAGTCCAGGGGGCGAGGGCTACACCTTC. This encodes CASSLSPGGEGYTF.

The rearrangement links TRBV29-1 to TRBJ1-2; D is uncertain. The V end lost 5 bases, the J end lost 4 bases, and 11 bases lay between the germline ends. Per germline, CDR1 SQVTM and CDR2 ANQGSEA. This CDR3 has 12 amino acids. The CDR3 bases are TGCAGCGTTACCCAGACAAGCTATGGCTACACCTTC. Translating it yields CSVTQTSYGYTF.

The chain uses TRBV30 and TRBJ2-1; 16 bases are a match to TRBD2. Unmatched junction bases numbered 6, after V lost 2 bases and J lost 8 bases. The CDR3 extends over 16 amino acids. Germline V gene data show CDR1 as GTSNPN and CDR2 as SVGIG (reference sequence). The CDR3 sequence is CAWSPGLAGGPDEQFF. CDR3 coding DNA: TGTGCCTGGAGTCCGGGACTAGCGGGGGGGCCGGATGAGCAGTTCTTC.

This clone was recorded only once. The rearrangement uses TRBV20-1 and TRBJ1-1; D might be TRBD1 (5 bases). V lost 3 bases, J lost 7 bases, and 9 bases lay in between. The CDR3 runs 11 residues. Germline V gene sequence: CDR1 DFQATT, CDR2 SNEGSKA (reference sequence). This CDR3 reads CSASIQVEAFF. The CDR3 DNA is TGCAGTGCTAGCATACAGGTTGAAGCTTTCTTT.

The V gene is TRBV27, the J gene TRBJ1-2; D gene ambiguous. The germline V gene has CDR1 MNHEY and CDR2 SMNVEV (reference sequence). This CDR3 is 14 amino acids long. With 6 bases removed from V and 4 bases from J, the gap between germline ends came to 15 bases. The CDR3 sequence: CASSPGEGRYGYTF. The CDR3 DNA sequence: TGTGCCAGCAGCCCGGGCGAGGGTCGCTATGGCTACACCTTC.